One and the same sample provided the 8 T cell receptor beta chains below, sequenced in a study of blood T cell repertoires in COVID-19. The repertoire was sequenced with immunoSEQ multiplex PCR; TCRdb's copy has only in-frame clones and lacks some. The table lists about 140,000 clones, roughly 76% of them singletons. Sequencing was performed on peripheral blood. These receptors were taken from a man of 80 years or more with acute or convalescent COVID-19.

The sample holds a few counts of this clone. The gene calls are TRBV18 and TRBJ1-4, with D possibly TRBD1 on 6 matching bases. The CDR3 loop spans 15 amino acids. V dropped 2 bases and J dropped 10 bases, with 17 bases sitting between them. CDR1 and CDR2 from the germline V gene are KGHSH and LQKENI. This CDR3 reads CASSPILQGEGKLFF. CDR3 bases: TGTGCCAGCTCACCAATTCTACAGGGCGAGGGAAAACTGTTTTTT.

J is TRBJ2-7 and V is TRBV28; TRBD2 matches 12 bases. V lost 4 bases and J lost 2; bases outside the gene matches: 6. CDR3 length: 16 amino acids. Germline V gene sequence: CDR1 MDHEN, CDR2 SYDVKM. CDR3 sequence (DNA): TGTGCCAGCAGTTCCCCGACTAGCGGGGGTCCCTACGAGCAGTACTTC. This codes for CASSSPTSGGPYEQYF.

This chain uses TRBV7-7 with TRBJ1-4, with TRBD1 matching over 7 bases. The CDR3 is 15 residues long. Germline V gene lookup returns CDR1 SSHAT and CDR2 FNYEAQ (reference sequence). Unmatched junction bases numbered 8, after V lost 5 bases and J lost 5 bases. CDR3 region: CASSQGTARNEKLFF. The CDR3 bases are TGTGCCAGCAGCCAAGGGACAGCCCGCAATGAAAAACTGTTTTTT.

The rearrangement links TRBV7-8 to TRBJ2-7; a possible D gene is TRBD2 (7 bases). Looked up from germline, CDR1 is SGHVS and CDR2 is FQNEAQ. V dropped 3 bases and J dropped 4 bases, with 13 bases sitting between them. The CDR3 is 14 residues long. CDR3: CASSFGLGGYEQYF. CDR3 coding DNA: TGTGCCAGCAGCTTCGGACTAGGGGGATACGAGCAGTACTTC.

The chain recombines TRBV28 with TRBJ2-6, with a possible D match to TRBD1 (7 bases). The V end lost 8 bases, the J end lost 0 bases, and 14 bases lay between the germline ends. The germline V gene encodes CDR1 MDHEN and CDR2 SYDVKM. This CDR3 has 16 residues. CDR3 DNA: TGTGCCAGCGCCAGGGGGGCCTACTCTGGGGCCAACGTCCTGACTTTC. Its protein is CASARGAYSGANVLTF.

V gene TRBV24-1 combines with J gene TRBJ2-3; D gene unclear. The germline gives CDR1 KGHDR, CDR2 SFDVKD. V gave up 0 bases and J gave up 2 bases, with 8 bases separating them. The CDR3 consists of 15 residues. CDR3 in amino acids: CATSDLRVSTDTQYF. CDR3 in DNA: TGTGCCACCAGTGATTTGCGCGTCTCCACAGATACGCAGTATTTT.

The sample holds many counts of this clone. The chain recombines TRBV19 with TRBJ1-2; TRBD1 is a possible D gene (5 bases). Per germline, CDR1 LNHDA and CDR2 SQIVND (reference sequence). The CDR3 is 14 amino acids. Trimming cost V 1 base and J 4 bases, with 10 bases left between them. CDR3 protein: CASSIAGGSYGYTF. The CDR3 region has the DNA TGTGCCAGTAGTATAGCCGGGGGTTCCTATGGCTACACCTTC.

This rearrangement joins TRBV7-3 to TRBJ2-1; 11 nucleotides match TRBD2. With 5 bases clipped from V and 8 bases from J, the junction kept 8 bases outside the gene matches. This CDR3 region has 15 residues. Germline V CDR1 and CDR2: SGHTA, FQGTGA. The CDR3 protein is CASSALGLAADEQFF. CDR3 coding DNA: TGTGCCAGCAGCGCATTGGGACTAGCGGCCGATGAGCAGTTCTTC.